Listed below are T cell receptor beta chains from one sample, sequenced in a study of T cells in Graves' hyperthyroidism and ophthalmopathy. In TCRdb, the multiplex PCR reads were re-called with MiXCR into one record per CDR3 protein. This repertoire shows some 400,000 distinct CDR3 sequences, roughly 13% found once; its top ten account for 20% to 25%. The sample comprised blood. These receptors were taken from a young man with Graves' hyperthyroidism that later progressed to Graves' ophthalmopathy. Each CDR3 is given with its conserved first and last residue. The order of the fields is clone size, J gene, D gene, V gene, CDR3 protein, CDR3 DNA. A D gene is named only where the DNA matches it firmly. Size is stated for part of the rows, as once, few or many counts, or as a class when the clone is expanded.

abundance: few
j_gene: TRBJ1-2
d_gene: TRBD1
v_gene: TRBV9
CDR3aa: CASSSGGTGVSGYTF
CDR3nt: TGTGCCAGCAGCTCAGGGGGAACAGGGGTTAGTGGCTACACCTTC

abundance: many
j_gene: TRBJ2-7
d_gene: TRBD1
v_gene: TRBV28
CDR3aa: CASSFPSTGKSSYEQYF
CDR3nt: TGTGCCAGCAGTTTCCCTTCGACAGGGAAAAGCTCCTACGAGCAGTACTTC

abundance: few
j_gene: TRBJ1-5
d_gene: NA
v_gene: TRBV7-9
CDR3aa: CASSAGFSNQPQHF
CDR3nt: TGTGCCAGCAGCGCAGGCTTCTCCAATCAGCCCCAGCATTTT

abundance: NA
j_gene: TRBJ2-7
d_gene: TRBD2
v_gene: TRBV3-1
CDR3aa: CASSQGGGSAEQYF
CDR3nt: TGTGCCAGCAGCCAAGGGGGGGGGTCCGCCGAGCAGTACTTC

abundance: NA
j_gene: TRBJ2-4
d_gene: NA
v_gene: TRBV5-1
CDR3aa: CASSPRTGRNIQYF
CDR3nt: TGCGCCAGCAGCCCCCGGACCGGACGGAACATTCAGTACTTC

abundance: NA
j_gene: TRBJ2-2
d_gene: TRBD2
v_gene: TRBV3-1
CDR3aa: CASSQSFIEVAGTQFANTGELFF
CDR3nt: TGTGCCAGCAGCCAATCCTTCATCGAGGTAGCGGGGACTCAGTTCGCGAACACCGGGGAGCTGTTTTTT

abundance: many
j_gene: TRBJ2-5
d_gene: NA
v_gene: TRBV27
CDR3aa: CASREQETQYF
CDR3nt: TGTGCCAGCAGAGAGCAAGAGACCCAGTACTTC

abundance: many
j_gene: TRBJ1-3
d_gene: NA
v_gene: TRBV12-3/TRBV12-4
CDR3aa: CASSLGTPRAHRIRSGNTIYF
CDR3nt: TGTGCCAGCAGTTTAGGGACCCCCCGAGCGCACAGGATTCGCTCTGGAAACACCATATATTTT

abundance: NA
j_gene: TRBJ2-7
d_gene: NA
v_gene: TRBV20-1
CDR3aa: CSAGRVGMTNYEQYF
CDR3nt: TGCAGTGCTGGGCGTGTAGGGATGACTAATTACGAGCAGTACTTC

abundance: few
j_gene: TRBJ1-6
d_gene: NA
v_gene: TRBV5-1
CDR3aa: CASSPLGGPSPLHF
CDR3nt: TGCGCCAGCAGCCCCCTCGGGGGGCCTTCACCCCTCCACTTT

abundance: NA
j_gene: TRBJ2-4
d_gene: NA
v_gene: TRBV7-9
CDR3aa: CASSTDNPTNKNIQYF
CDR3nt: TGTGCCAGCAGTACCGACAATCCCACTAACAAAAACATTCAGTACTTC

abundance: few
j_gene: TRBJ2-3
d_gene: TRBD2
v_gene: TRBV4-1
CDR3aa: CASSPGLAGGIADTQYF
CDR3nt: TGCGCCAGCAGCCCCGGACTAGCGGGGGGAATTGCAGATACGCAGTATTTT

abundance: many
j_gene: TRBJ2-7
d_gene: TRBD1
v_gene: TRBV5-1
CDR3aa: CASKFQDRGPYEQYF
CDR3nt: TGCGCCAGCAAGTTTCAGGACAGGGGGCCCTACGAGCAGTACTTC

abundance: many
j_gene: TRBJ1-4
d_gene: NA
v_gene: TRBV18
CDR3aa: CASSPGPENEKLFF
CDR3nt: TGTGCCAGCTCACCAGGGCCAGAAAATGAAAAACTGTTTTTT

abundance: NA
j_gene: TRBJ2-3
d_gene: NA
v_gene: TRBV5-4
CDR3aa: CASSGEPTDTQYF
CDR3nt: TGTGCCAGCAGTGGCGAACCCACAGATACGCAGTATTTT

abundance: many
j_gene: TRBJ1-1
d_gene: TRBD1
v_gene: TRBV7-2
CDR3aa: CASSWKTGIDTEAFF
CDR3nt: TGTGCCAGCAGCTGGAAGACAGGGATAGACACTGAAGCTTTCTTT

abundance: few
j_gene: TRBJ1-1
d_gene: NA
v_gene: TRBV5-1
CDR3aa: CASSSGALIEAFF
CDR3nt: TGCGCCAGCAGCTCCGGAGCCCTCATTGAAGCTTTCTTT

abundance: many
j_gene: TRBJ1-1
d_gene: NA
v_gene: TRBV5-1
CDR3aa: CASSLSTNTEAFF
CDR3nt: TGTGCCAGCAGTTTAAGTACGAACACTGAAGCTTTCTTT

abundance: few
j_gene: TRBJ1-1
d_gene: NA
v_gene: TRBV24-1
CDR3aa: CATDYVTLNTEAFF
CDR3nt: TGTGCCACCGATTACGTCACCTTGAACACTGAAGCTTTCTTT

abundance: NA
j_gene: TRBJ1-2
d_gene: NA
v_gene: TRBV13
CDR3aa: CASSLGQDPNYGYTF
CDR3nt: TGTGCCAGCAGCTTAGGTCAGGATCCTAACTATGGCTACACCTTC

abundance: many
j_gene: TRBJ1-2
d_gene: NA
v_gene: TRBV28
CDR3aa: CASSLQLLQGYTF
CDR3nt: TGTGCCAGCAGTTTACAGCTATTACAGGGCTACACCTTC

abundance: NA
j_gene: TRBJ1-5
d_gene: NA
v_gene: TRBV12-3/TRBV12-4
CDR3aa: CASSTGRGMYSNQPQHF
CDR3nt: TGTGCCAGCAGTACAGGAAGGGGAATGTATAGCAATCAGCCCCAGCATTTT

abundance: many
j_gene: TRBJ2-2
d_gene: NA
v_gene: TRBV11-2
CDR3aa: CASSWVTGRPTGELFF
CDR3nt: TGTGCCAGCAGCTGGGTGACGGGGAGGCCCACCGGGGAGCTGTTTTTT

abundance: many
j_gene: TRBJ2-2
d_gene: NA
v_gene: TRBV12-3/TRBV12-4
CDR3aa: CASSLSTSGELFF
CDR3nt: TGTGCCAGCAGTTTGTCGACGTCCGGGGAGCTGTTTTTT

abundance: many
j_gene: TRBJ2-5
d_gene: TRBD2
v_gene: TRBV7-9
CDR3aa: CASSLRGGLETQYF
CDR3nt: TGTGCCAGCAGCTTACGGGGGGGCCTAGAGACCCAGTACTTC

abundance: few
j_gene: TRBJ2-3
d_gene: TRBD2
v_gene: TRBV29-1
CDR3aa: CSVLAGYSTDTQYF
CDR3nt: TGCAGCGTGTTAGCGGGGTATTCCACAGATACGCAGTATTTT

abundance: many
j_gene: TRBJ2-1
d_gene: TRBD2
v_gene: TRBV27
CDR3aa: CASSFQRGEEQFF
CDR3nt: TGTGCCAGCAGTTTTCAGCGGGGGGAGGAGCAGTTCTTC

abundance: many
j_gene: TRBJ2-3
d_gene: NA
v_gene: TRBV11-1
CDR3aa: CASKREYTDTQYF
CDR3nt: TGTGCCAGCAAGCGCGAGTACACAGATACGCAGTATTTT

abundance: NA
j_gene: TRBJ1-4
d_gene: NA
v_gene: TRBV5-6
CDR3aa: CASSSLQRTAVNEKLFF
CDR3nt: TGTGCCAGCAGCTCGCTCCAAAGGACAGCAGTTAATGAAAAACTGTTTTTT

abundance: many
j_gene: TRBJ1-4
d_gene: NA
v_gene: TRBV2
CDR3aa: CASSYRIFNEKLFF
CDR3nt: TGTGCCAGCAGTTACAGAATATTTAATGAAAAACTGTTTTTT

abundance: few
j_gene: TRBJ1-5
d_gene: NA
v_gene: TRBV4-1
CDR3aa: CASSSATNQPQHF
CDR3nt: TGCGCCAGCAGCTCTGCGACCAATCAGCCCCAGCATTTT

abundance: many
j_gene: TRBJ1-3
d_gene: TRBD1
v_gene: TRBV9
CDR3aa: CASSVEGDSWGGNTIYF
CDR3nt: TGTGCCAGCAGCGTAGAAGGGGACAGTTGGGGCGGAAACACCATATATTTT

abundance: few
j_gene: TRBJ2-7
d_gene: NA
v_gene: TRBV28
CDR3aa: CASRPTGTSYEQYF
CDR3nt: TGTGCCAGCAGACCGACAGGAACCTCCTACGAGCAGTACTTC

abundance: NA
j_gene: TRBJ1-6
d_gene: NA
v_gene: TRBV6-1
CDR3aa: CASSEWFGATNSPLHF
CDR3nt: TGTGCCAGCAGTGAATGGTTCGGTGCGACCAATTCACCCCTCCACTTT

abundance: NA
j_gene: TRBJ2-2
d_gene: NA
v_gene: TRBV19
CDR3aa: CASSMASPGELFF
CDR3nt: TGTGCCAGTAGTATGGCTAGTCCCGGGGAGCTGTTTTTT

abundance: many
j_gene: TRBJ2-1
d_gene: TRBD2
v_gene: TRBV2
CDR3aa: CASSELAGYNEQFF
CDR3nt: TGTGCCAGCAGTGAGTTAGCGGGGTACAATGAGCAGTTCTTC

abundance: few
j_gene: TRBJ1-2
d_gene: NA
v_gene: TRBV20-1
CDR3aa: CSAREGGNPNYGYTF
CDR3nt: TGCAGTGCTAGAGAAGGGGGGAACCCGAACTATGGCTACACCTTC

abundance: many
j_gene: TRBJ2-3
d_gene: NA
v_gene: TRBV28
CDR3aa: CASSPPEGAITQYF
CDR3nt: TGTGCCAGCAGTCCCCCCGAGGGAGCGATTACGCAGTATTTT

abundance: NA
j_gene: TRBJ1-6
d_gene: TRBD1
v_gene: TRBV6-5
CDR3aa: CASSYSGQGTSPLHF
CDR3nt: TGTGCCAGCAGTTACTCGGGACAGGGGACTTCACCCCTCCACTTT

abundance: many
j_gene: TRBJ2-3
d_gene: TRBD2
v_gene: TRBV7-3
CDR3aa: CASSPGREDTQYF
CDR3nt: TGTGCCAGCAGCCCGGGGAGGGAAGATACGCAGTATTTT

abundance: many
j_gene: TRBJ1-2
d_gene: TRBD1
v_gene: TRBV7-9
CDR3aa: CASSSDRRNGYTF
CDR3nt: TGTGCCAGCAGCTCGGACAGGAGAAATGGCTACACCTTC

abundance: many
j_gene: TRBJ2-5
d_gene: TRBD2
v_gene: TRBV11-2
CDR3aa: CASRSLAGGFQETQYF
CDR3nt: TGTGCCAGCAGATCGCTAGCGGGGGGTTTCCAAGAGACCCAGTACTTC

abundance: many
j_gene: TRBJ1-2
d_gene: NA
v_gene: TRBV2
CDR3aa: CASSHTVADYGYTF
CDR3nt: TGTGCCAGCAGTCACACAGTGGCCGACTATGGCTACACCTTC

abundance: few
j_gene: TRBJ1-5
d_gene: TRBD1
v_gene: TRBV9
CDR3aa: CASSVDGDSYQPRHF
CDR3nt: TGTGCCAGCAGCGTAGATGGGGACAGCTATCAGCCCCGGCATTTT

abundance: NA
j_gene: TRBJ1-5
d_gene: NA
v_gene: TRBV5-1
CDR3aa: CASSPLGGVQPQHF
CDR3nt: TGCGCCAGCAGCCCCCTGGGGGGGGTCCAGCCCCAGCATTTT

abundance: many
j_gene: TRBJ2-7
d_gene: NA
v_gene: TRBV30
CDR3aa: CAWSYVRYKDEQYF
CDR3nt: TGTGCCTGGAGCTACGTTAGGTACAAAGACGAGCAGTACTTC

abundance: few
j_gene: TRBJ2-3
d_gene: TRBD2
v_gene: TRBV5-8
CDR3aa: CASSLGGVAGLTDTQYF
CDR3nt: TGTGCCAGCAGCCTAGGAGGGGTAGCGGGGCTCACAGATACGCAGTATTTT

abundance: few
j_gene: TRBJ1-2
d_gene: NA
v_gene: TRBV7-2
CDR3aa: CASSLGPSRGYTF
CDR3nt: TGTGCCAGCAGCTTAGGCCCTTCTAGAGGCTACACCTTC

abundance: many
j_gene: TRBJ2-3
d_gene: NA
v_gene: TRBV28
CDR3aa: CASSSGAAYRDQTDTQYF
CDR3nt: TGTGCCAGCAGTTCCGGGGCCGCTTACAGGGACCAAACAGATACGCAGTATTTT

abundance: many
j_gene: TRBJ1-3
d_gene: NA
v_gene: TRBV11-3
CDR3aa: CASSLDQGGSVSGNTIYF
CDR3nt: TGTGCCAGCAGCTTAGATCAAGGAGGGTCCGTCTCTGGAAACACCATATATTTT